A selection of T cell receptor beta chains follows, all from one sample in a study of lymphopenia after photon versus proton radiotherapy. Clones were sequenced by immunoSEQ multiplex PCR, and TCRdb holds only the in-frame ones, with some missing. There are some 42,000 clones in the sample; around 83% occur only once, and around a quarter lies in the top ten. The starting material was peripheral blood, obtained from a patient treated with proton-based radiotherapy. These receptors were collected from a woman in her sixties or seventies with pancreatic cancer. Each CDR3 is given with its conserved first and last residue. D genes are given only for firm matches. Size is stated for part of the rows, as once, few or many counts, or as a class when the clone is expanded.

cdr3_aa,cdr3_nt,v_call,clone_size,d_call,j_call
CASSQSATSGLGSSYNEQFF,TGTGCCAGCAGCCAGAGCGCGACTAGCGGGTTGGGGAGCTCCTACAATGAGCAGTTCTTC,TRBV9,-,TRBD2,TRBJ2-1
CASSPPFDTQYF,TGTGCCAGTAGTCCCCCCTTCGATACGCAGTATTTT,TRBV19,once,-,TRBJ2-3
CASSTTGYGEAFF,TGTGCCAGCAGTACCACAGGGTATGGGGAAGCTTTCTTT,TRBV28,-,-,TRBJ1-1
CASNSKGDGNTEAFF,TGTGCCAGCAATTCAAAGGGGGACGGAAACACTGAAGCTTTCTTT,TRBV28,-,-,TRBJ1-1
CASSLEVRLAGVWQETQYF,TGTGCCAGCAGCTTGGAGGTGCGACTAGCGGGAGTTTGGCAAGAGACCCAGTACTTC,TRBV5-6,-,TRBD2,TRBJ2-5
CASSTVNSNQPQHF,TGTGCCAGCAGTACAGTAAATAGCAATCAGCCCCAGCATTTT,TRBV2,-,-,TRBJ1-5
CASKTGINTEAFF,TGTGCCAGCAAGACAGGGATCAACACTGAAGCTTTCTTT,TRBV6-1,few,TRBD1,TRBJ1-1
CASSTGGLNTGELFF,TGTGCCAGTAGCACAGGGGGCCTTAACACCGGGGAGCTGTTTTTT,TRBV19,-,TRBD1,TRBJ2-2
CASSYGDRGLNTEAFF,TGTGCCAGCAGTTACGGGGACAGGGGTTTGAACACTGAAGCTTTCTTT,TRBV6-5,-,TRBD1,TRBJ1-1
CASSPSGVVYEQYF,TGTGCCAGCTCCCCCTCAGGGGTCGTCTACGAGCAGTACTTC,TRBV18,-,-,TRBJ2-7
CASSSSLETQYF,TGTGCCAGCAGTTCTTCTTTGGAGACCCAGTACTTC,TRBV6-6,once,-,TRBJ2-5
CASSLQGQNTEAFF,TGCGCCAGCAGCTTACAGGGCCAGAACACTGAAGCTTTCTTT,TRBV5-1,-,-,TRBJ1-1
CASSPDEGRTEAFF,TGTGCCAGCAGCCCGGACGAGGGTCGCACTGAAGCTTTCTTT,TRBV5-8,-,-,TRBJ1-1
CASRRQGGLSNEQYF,TGTGCCAGCAGACGACAGGGAGGCCTCTCTAACGAGCAGTACTTC,TRBV28,-,-,TRBJ2-7
CASSFGGGRPSYEQYF,TGTGCCAGCAGTTTCGGAGGGGGAAGACCATCCTACGAGCAGTACTTC,TRBV27,-,-,TRBJ2-7
CASSLRGYSYNEQFF,TGTGCCAGCAGCTTACGGGGGTACTCCTACAATGAGCAGTTCTTC,TRBV7-3,-,-,TRBJ2-1
CASSQDGLAGTDTQYF,TGCGCCAGCAGCCAAGACGGCCTAGCGGGAACAGATACGCAGTATTTT,TRBV4-3,-,TRBD2,TRBJ2-3
CASSFTGLAGTDTQYF,TGTGCCAGCAGTTTTACGGGACTAGCAGGCACAGATACGCAGTATTTT,TRBV27,-,TRBD2,TRBJ2-3
CASSSRGGAADTEAFF,TGTGCCAGCAGCTCCCGAGGGGGCGCGGCGGACACTGAAGCTTTCTTT,TRBV7-3,-,TRBD1,TRBJ1-1
CAISSNSGTGAYEQYF,TGTGCCATCAGTTCCAACTCCGGGACAGGGGCCTACGAGCAGTACTTC,TRBV10-3,-,TRBD1,TRBJ2-7
CASSLTGISYYEQYF,TGTGCCAGCAGTCTCACAGGGATATCGTACTACGAGCAGTACTTC,TRBV28,-,-,TRBJ2-7
CASSPQNTEAFF,TGTGCCAGCTCACCACAGAACACTGAAGCTTTCTTT,TRBV18,-,-,TRBJ1-1
CASRWRDRDYGYTF,TGTGCCAGCAGGTGGAGGGACAGGGACTATGGCTACACCTTC,TRBV6-1,-,TRBD1,TRBJ1-2
CASSLGWGGLAKNIQYF,TGTGCCAGCAGTTTGGGTTGGGGCGGCCTAGCCAAAAACATTCAGTACTTC,TRBV28,-,-,TRBJ2-4
CASSQDRGSYEQYF,TGTGCCAGCAGCCAAGATCGGGGGTCCTACGAGCAGTACTTC,TRBV14,-,-,TRBJ2-7
CASSSRPGGTALYNEQFF,TGTGCCAGTAGTTCGCGACCCGGGGGGACGGCTCTCTACAATGAGCAGTTCTTC,TRBV19,-,TRBD2,TRBJ2-1
CASSYLLEGTQYF,TGTGCCAGCAGCTACCTGCTGGAAGGTACGCAGTATTTT,TRBV7-6,-,-,TRBJ2-3
CASRLNQNSGNTIYF,TGTGCCAGCAGACTAAACCAGAACTCTGGAAACACCATATATTTT,TRBV27,-,-,TRBJ1-3
CASSPRTGGQETQYF,TGTGCCAGCAGCCCCCGGACAGGGGGTCAAGAGACCCAGTACTTC,TRBV27,few,TRBD1,TRBJ2-5
CASSKAKMGPGANVLTF,TGTGCCAGCAGCAAAGCTAAGATGGGGCCTGGGGCCAACGTCCTGACTTTC,TRBV21-1,-,-,TRBJ2-6
CASYRALGQPQHF,TGTGCCAGCTACAGGGCCCTCGGGCAGCCCCAGCATTTT,TRBV2,-,-,TRBJ1-5
CASSLSGGQVRNEQFF,TGCGCCAGCAGCTTGTCTGGGGGGCAGGTCAGAAATGAGCAGTTCTTC,TRBV5-1,-,-,TRBJ2-1
CASSPRLAQTYEQYF,TGTGCCAGCAGCCCCCGACTAGCGCAAACCTACGAGCAGTACTTC,TRBV11-2,-,TRBD2,TRBJ2-7
CASSPNADREQYF,TGTGCCAGCAGCCCAAATGCAGACAGAGAGCAGTACTTC,TRBV2,-,-,TRBJ2-7
CASSLDVGQRSEAFF,TGTGCCAGCAGTTTAGACGTGGGCCAGAGGTCTGAAGCTTTCTTT,TRBV27,-,-,TRBJ1-1
CASRGGRETQYF,TGCGCCAGCAGAGGGGGTCGGGAGACCCAGTACTTC,TRBV5-1,-,-,TRBJ2-5
CASRSGPSTDTQYF,TGTGCCAGCAGGAGCGGGCCCAGCACAGATACGCAGTATTTT,TRBV6-6,-,-,TRBJ2-3
CASSEGQGSYEQYF,TGTGCCAGCAGTGAGGGACAGGGGTCCTACGAGCAGTACTTC,TRBV2,-,TRBD1,TRBJ2-7
CASSLMSPPDTQYF,TGTGCCAGCAGCTTAATGTCCCCCCCAGATACGCAGTATTTT,TRBV7-2,once,-,TRBJ2-3
CASSPNRDSGNTIYF,TGTGCCAGCAGTCCAAACAGAGACTCTGGAAACACCATATATTTT,TRBV27,-,-,TRBJ1-3
CASSQVRTESGGSPLHF,TGTGCCAGCAGCCAAGTTCGGACGGAGTCTGGTGGTTCACCCCTCCACTTT,TRBV4-2,-,-,TRBJ1-6
CATSRDPLATDTQYF,TGCGCCACCAGCCGGGACCCCTTGGCCACGGATACGCAGTATTTT,TRBV4-3,-,-,TRBJ2-3
CASSLLTDTQYF,TGTGCCAGCAGTTTATTGACAGATACGCAGTATTTT,TRBV28,-,-,TRBJ2-3
CASRPRLAGGRSSYEQYF,TGTGCCAGCAGGCCCAGACTAGCGGGAGGACGGAGCTCCTACGAGCAGTACTTC,TRBV27,-,TRBD2,TRBJ2-7
CASSSSYKGTTYEQYF,TGTGCCAGCAGTTCCTCCTACAAGGGGACGACCTACGAGCAGTACTTC,TRBV27,-,-,TRBJ2-7